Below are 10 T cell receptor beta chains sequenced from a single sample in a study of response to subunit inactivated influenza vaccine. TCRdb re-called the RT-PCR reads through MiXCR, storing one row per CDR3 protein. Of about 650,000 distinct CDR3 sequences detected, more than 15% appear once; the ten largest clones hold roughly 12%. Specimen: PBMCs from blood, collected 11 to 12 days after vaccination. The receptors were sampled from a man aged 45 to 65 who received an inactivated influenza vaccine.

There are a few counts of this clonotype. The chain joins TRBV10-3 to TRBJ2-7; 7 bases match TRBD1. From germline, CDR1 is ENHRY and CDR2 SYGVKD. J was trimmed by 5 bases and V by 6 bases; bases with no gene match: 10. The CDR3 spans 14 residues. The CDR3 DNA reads TGTGCCATCAGCTTGACAGGGTCAGTCGACGAGCAGTACTTC. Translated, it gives CAISLTGSVDEQYF.

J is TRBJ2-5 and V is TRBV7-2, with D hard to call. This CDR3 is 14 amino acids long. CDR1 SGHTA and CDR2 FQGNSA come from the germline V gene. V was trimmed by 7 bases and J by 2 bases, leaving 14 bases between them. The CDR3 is CASNKLGSQETQYF. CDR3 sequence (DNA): TGTGCCAGCAACAAATTGGGCAGTCAAGAGACCCAGTACTTC. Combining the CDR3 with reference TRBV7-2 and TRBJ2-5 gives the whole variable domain GAGVSQSPSNKVTEKGKDVELRCDPISGHTALYWYRQSLGQGLEFLIYFQGNSAPDKSGLPSDRFSAERTGGSVSTLTIQRTQQEDSAVYLCASNKLGSQETQYFGPGTRLLVL.

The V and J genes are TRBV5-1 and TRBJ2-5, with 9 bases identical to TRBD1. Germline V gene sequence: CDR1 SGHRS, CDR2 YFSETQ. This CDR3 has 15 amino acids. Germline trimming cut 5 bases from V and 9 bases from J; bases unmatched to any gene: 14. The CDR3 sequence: CASSQQGAGFDPQYF. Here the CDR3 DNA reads TGCGCCAGCAGTCAACAGGGGGCCGGATTCGATCCCCAGTACTTC.

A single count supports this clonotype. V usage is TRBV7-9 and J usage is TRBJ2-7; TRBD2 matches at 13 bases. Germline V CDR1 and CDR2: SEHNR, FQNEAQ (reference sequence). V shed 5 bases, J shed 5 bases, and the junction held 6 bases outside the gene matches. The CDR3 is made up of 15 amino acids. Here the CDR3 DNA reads TGTGCCAGCAGCCCTGGACTAGCGGGAGAGAACGAGCAGTACTTC. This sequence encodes CASSPGLAGENEQYF.

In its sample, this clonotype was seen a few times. The chain's CDR3 is CASSPRDRATYEQYF. DNA for the CDR3: TGTGCCAGCAGCCCGAGGGACAGGGCTACCTACGAGCAGTACTTC. The chain links TRBV7-8 to TRBJ2-7; TRBD1 agrees at 9 bases. Germline CDR1 is SGHVS and CDR2 is FQNEAQ. The CDR3 totals 15 residues. J gave up 2 bases and V 5 bases, and 7 bases lay outside the gene matches. The full variable domain, completed using reference TRBV7-8 and TRBJ2-7, is GAGVSQSPRYKVAKRGQDVALRCDPISGHVSLFWYQQALGQGPEFLTYFQNEAQLDKSGLPSDRFFAERPEGSVSTLKIQRTQQEDSAVYLCASSPRDRATYEQYFGPGTRLTVT.

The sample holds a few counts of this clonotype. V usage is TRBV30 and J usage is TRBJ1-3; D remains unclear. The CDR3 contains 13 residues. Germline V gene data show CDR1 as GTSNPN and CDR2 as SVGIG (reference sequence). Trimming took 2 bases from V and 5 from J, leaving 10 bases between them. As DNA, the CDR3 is TGTGCCTGGAGTCACGACGATCGAAACACCATATATTTT. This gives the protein CAWSHDDRNTIYF. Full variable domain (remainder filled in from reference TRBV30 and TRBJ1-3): SQTIHQWPATLVQPVGSPLSLECTVEGTSNPNLYWYRQAAGRGLQLLFYSVGIGQISSEVPQNLSASRPQDRQFILSSKKLLLSDSGFYLCAWSHDDRNTIYFGEGSWLTVV.

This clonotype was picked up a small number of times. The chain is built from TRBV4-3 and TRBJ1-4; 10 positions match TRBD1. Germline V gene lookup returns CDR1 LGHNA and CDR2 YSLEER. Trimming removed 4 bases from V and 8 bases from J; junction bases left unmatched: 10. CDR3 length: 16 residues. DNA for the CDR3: TGCGCCAGCAGCCTCTTGACAGGGGGCGCAGGGGAAAAACTGTTTTTT. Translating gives CASSLLTGGAGEKLFF.

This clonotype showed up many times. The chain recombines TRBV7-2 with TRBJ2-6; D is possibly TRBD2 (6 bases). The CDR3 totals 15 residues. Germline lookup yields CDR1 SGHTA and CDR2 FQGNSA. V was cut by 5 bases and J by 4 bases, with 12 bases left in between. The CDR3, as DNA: TGTGCCAGCAGCAATAGCGGTTCCGGGGCCAACGTCCTGACTTTC. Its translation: CASSNSGSGANVLTF. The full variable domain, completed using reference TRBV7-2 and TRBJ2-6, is GAGVSQSPSNKVTEKGKDVELRCDPISGHTALYWYRQSLGQGLEFLIYFQGNSAPDKSGLPSDRFSAERTGGSVSTLTIQRTQQEDSAVYLCASSNSGSGANVLTFGAGSRLTVL.

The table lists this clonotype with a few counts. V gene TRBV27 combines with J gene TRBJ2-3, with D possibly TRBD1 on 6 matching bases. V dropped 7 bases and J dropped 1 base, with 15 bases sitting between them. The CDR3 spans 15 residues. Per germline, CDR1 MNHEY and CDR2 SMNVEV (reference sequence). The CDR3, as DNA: TGTGCCAGCATTCGGACAGCCTCAGGCACAGATACGCAGTATTTT. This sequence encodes CASIRTASGTDTQYF.

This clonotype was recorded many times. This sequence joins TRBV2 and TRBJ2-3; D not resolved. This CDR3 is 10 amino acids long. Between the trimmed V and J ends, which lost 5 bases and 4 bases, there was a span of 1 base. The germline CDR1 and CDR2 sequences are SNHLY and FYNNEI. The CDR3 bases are TGTGCCAGCAGTTCAGATACGCAGTATTTT. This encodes CASSSDTQYF.